This T cell receptor beta chain was identified during a study of T cells in Graves' hyperthyroidism and ophthalmopathy. V lost 1 base to trimming and J lost 6 bases, with 13 bases between them. CDR3 size: 14 residues. CDR1 is SGHAT and CDR2 is FQNNGV in the germline V gene. Regions amplified from RNA transcripts were the TCR beta CDR3 regions. The study used the HTBI primer set for a first-round RT-PCR of the TCR CDR3. TCRdb reprocessed the multiplex PCR reads via MiXCR and lists one record per CDR3 protein. The table shows about 640,000 distinct CDR3 sequences, with less than 25% occurring only once. This clonotype was recorded a few times.

Input material: blood. This clonotype was obtained from a man aged 30 to 39 with Graves' ophthalmopathy. The genes are TRBV11-2 and TRBJ2-7; D is perhaps TRBD2 (5 bases). CDR3 protein: CASSLGGLLSEQYF. CDR3 in DNA: TGTGCCAGCAGCTTAGGAGGACTCCTTTCCGAGCAGTACTTC.